The 4 T cell receptor beta chains in this list originate from one sample, sequenced in a study of T cell responses to AZD1222 COVID-19 vaccine. Assay: immunoSEQ multiplex PCR; the TCRdb copy retains only in-frame clones and omits some. Of about 67,000 clones listed, under 90% were seen once; the top ten hold 21%. The source material was peripheral blood, sampled on day 0 of AZD1222 vaccination. Source of these receptors: an adult in good health.

The J gene is TRBJ2-5, the V gene TRBV7-6, with D perhaps being TRBD1 or TRBD2 (5 bases each). V was clipped by 5 bases and J by 0 bases, with 13 bases between them. The CDR3 covers 15 residues. Germline V gene lookup returns CDR1 SGHVS and CDR2 FNYEAQ. CDR3 sequence reads: CASSPPGQHQETQYF. The CDR3 DNA follows: TGTGCCAGCAGCCCGCCGGGGCAGCACCAAGAGACCCAGTACTTC.

A note on this clone: The same CDR3 can be traced to other DNA sequences in this sample. The chain joins TRBV11-3 to TRBJ2-3; possible D gene TRBD2, 6 bases. Germline loops: CDR1 SGHNT, CDR2 YENEEA. Between the trimmed V and J ends, which lost 5 bases and 3 bases, there was a span of 15 bases. The CDR3 is 15 amino acids. The CDR3, as DNA: TGTGCCAGCAGCCTGGGCTCGGGAGAGACAGATACGCAGTATTTT. It encodes CASSLGSGETDTQYF.

V is TRBV5-1 and J is TRBJ1-2; 9 bases are a match to TRBD1. Germline loops: CDR1 SGHRS, CDR2 YFSETQ. Losses at the gene ends were 0 bases for V and 7 bases for J; bases not matched to a gene: 13. The CDR3 has 17 residues. The CDR3 protein is CASSLEAGTGLMSGYTF. CDR3 nucleotide sequence: TGCGCCAGCAGCTTGGAGGCCGGGACAGGGTTGATGTCTGGCTACACCTTC.

The rearrangement links TRBV27 to TRBJ2-6, with D possibly matching TRBD2 (5 bases). The V gene lost 6 bases and the J gene lost 2 bases, with 11 bases spanning the gap. The germline CDR1 and CDR2 sequences are MNHEY and SMNVEV (reference sequence). The CDR3 runs to 15 residues. The CDR3 region is CASSPLGAGANVLTF. CDR3 in DNA: TGTGCCAGCAGCCCCCTCGGGGCTGGGGCCAACGTCCTGACTTTC.